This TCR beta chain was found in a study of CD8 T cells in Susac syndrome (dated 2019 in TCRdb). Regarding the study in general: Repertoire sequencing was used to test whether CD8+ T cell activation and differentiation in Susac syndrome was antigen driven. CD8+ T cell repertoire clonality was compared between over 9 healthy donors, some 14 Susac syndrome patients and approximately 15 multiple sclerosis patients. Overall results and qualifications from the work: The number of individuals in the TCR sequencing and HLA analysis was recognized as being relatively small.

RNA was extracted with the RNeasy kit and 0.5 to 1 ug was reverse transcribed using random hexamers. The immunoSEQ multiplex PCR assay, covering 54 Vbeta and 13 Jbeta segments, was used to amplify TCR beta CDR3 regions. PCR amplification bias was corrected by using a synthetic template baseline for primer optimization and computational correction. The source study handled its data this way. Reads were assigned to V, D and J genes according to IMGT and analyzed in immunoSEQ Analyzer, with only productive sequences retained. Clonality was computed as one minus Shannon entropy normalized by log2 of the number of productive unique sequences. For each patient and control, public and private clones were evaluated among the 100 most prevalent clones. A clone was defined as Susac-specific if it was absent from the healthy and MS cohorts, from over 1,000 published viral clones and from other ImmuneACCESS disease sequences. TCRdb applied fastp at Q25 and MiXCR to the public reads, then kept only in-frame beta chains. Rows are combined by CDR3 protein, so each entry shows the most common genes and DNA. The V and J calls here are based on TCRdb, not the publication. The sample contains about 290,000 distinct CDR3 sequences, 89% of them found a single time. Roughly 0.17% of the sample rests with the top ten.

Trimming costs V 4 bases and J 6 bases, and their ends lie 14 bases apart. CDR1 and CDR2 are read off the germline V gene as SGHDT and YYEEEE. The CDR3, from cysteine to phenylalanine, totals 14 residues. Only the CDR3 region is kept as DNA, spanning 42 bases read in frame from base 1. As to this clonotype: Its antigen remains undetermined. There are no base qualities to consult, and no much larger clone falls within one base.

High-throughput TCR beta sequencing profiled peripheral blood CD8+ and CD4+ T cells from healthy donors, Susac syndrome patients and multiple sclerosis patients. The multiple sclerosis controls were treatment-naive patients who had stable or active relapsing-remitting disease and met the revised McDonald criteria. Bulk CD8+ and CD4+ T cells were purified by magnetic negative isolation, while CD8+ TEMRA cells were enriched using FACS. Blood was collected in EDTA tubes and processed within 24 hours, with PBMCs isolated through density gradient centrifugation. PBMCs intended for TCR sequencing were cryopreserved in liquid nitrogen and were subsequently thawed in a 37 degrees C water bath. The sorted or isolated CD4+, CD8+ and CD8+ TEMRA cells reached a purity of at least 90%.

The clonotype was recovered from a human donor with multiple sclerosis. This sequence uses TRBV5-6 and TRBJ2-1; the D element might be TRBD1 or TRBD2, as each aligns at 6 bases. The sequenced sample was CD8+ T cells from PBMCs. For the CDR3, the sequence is CASSRGPGANEQFF. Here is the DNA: TGTGCCAGCAGCCGGGGGCCCGGGGCCAATGAGCAGTTCTTC.